The rows below give T cell receptor beta chains drawn from one sample of a study of neurological immune-mediated disorders. One entry per CDR3 protein results from TCRdb running MiXCR on the 5' RACE reads. The repertoire has approximately 45,000 distinct CDR3 sequences, less than 15% of them found once; the top ten carry over 10%. The specimen sequenced was PBMCs. The source is a man aged 25-40 years in good health. Each CDR3 is given without its conserved first and last residue. Fields, in order: J gene, V gene, CDR3 protein.

>TRBJ1-3|TRBV11-2
ASSLEVLRSGNTIY
>TRBJ2-7|TRBV11-2
ASSFVDLGREQY
>TRBJ2-7|TRBV7-2
ASSTGLGRDEQY
>TRBJ2-7|TRBV4-2
ASSQDLGNYEQY
>TRBJ1-3|TRBV20-1
SANKFGSGNTIY
>TRBJ2-5|TRBV6-2/TRBV6-3
ASRPGRGDQETQY
>TRBJ2-7|TRBV12-3/TRBV12-4
ASSVGELAGGYEQY
>TRBJ1-2|TRBV14
ASSQDRGSHT
>TRBJ2-3|TRBV6-4
ASSESSGMSTDTQY
>TRBJ1-1|TRBV6-1
ASSETGTEAF
>TRBJ2-7|TRBV19
ASSISSGSYEQY
>TRBJ2-5|TRBV7-3
ASSLKWLETQY
>TRBJ2-2|TRBV7-2
ASSLGQRNTGELF
>TRBJ1-5|TRBV7-9
ASSFEGFHQPQH
>TRBJ1-4|TRBV5-1
ASSSQGSGNEKLF
>TRBJ1-5|TRBV5-6
ASSLGAPGQGGNQPQH
>TRBJ2-7|TRBV12-3/TRBV12-4
ASSLGTGIYEQY
>TRBJ1-1|TRBV5-1
ASSHGDTVNTEAF
>TRBJ1-4|TRBV20-1
SAREGPSNNEKLF
>TRBJ2-5|TRBV21-1
ASSLTGLAGTAQETQY
>TRBJ2-6|TRBV5-1
ASSLGRQGVSGANVLT
>TRBJ2-5|TRBV7-9
ASTPGLAGVETQY
>TRBJ2-5|TRBV7-6
ASSSVAGGYQETQY
>TRBJ2-1|TRBV20-1
SARGLAYNEQF
>TRBJ2-2|TRBV2
ASGIASGELF
>TRBJ1-5|TRBV20-1
SATPGHVFYQPQH
>TRBJ2-7|TRBV5-1
ASSPGVGSSYEQY